The 31 T cell receptor beta chains below were found in one sample sequenced in a study of blood T cell repertoires in COVID-19. Profiling relied on immunoSEQ multiplex PCR, and the TCRdb table lists in-frame clones only, not all of them. Among fewer than 250,000 clones listed, roughly nine tenths were seen once. The sample consisted of peripheral blood. These TCRs come from a man between 60 and 75 years old with COVID-19, enrolled during active disease.

The chain links TRBV7-9 to TRBJ2-5; D ambiguous. The CDR3 length is 12 residues. CDR1 and CDR2 (germline): SEHNR, FQNEAQ (reference sequence). The V end was cut by 7 bases, the J end by 2 bases, with 8 bases between. The CDR3 here is CASNSGQETQYF. CDR3 in DNA: TGTGCCAGCAATTCCGGTCAAGAGACCCAGTACTTC.

The chain joins TRBV28 to TRBJ2-3, with 14 bases matching TRBD2. The CDR3 loop spans 17 amino acids. From germline, CDR1 is MDHEN and CDR2 SYDVKM. V dropped 5 bases and J dropped 3; count of bases not matched to a gene: 7. DNA of the CDR3: TGTGCCAGCAGTCCGACTAGCGGGAGGGCCTTTACAGATACGCAGTATTTT. Residues: CASSPTSGRAFTDTQYF.

The J gene is TRBJ2-2, the V gene TRBV7-3; TRBD1 is a possible D gene (6 bases). Germline CDR1 SGHTA, CDR2 FQGTGA. The CDR3 contains 17 residues. V was trimmed by 4 bases and J by 7 bases, leaving 22 bases between them. The CDR3 is CASSSSGTQLEGGELFF. The CDR3 DNA is TGTGCCAGCAGCTCCTCCGGGACACAACTAGAAGGCGGGGAGCTGTTTTTT.

V and J are TRBV9 and TRBJ1-1, with D maybe TRBD1 (6 bases). The germline CDR1 and CDR2 sequences are SGDLS and YYNGEE. The CDR3 sequence is 16 residues long. Trimming shortened V by 3 bases and J by 6 bases, and 21 bases separated the two germline ends. This CDR3 reads CASSAYSGANAAEAFF. The CDR3 nucleotides are TGTGCCAGCAGCGCCTATTCAGGGGCTAACGCCGCTGAAGCTTTCTTT.

This chain joins TRBV5-1 and TRBJ2-1, with TRBD1 matching over 7 bases. The CDR3 runs to 15 residues. Trimming at V came to 1 base and at J to 6 bases, leaving 7 bases not matched to a gene. Germline CDR1 and CDR2: SGHRS and YFSETQ. The CDR3 spells CASSLTGVALNEQFF. The DNA of the CDR3 is TGCGCCAGCAGCTTGACAGGGGTGGCTCTCAATGAGCAGTTCTTC.

This clone was seen only a few times. The J gene is TRBJ2-2, the V gene TRBV4-2, with 7 positions matching TRBD2. Trimming cost V 5 bases and J 3 bases; bases outside gene matches: 6. The length of the CDR3 is 15 residues. CDR1 is LGHNA and CDR2 is YNFKEQ in the germline V gene. The CDR3 spells CASSARGRDTGELFF. In DNA, the CDR3 is TGTGCCAGCAGCGCCCGAGGGAGGGACACCGGGGAGCTGTTTTTT.

V usage is TRBV4-3 and J usage is TRBJ2-2, with D possibly matching TRBD1 (6 bases). The CDR3 is made up of 21 amino acids. Germline lookup yields CDR1 LGHNA and CDR2 YSLEER. Trimming left V 1 base short and J 0 bases short, with 24 bases between. CDR3 bases: TGCGCCAGCAGCCAAGCGTTGGTACTGACAGGTCCATTATCGAACACCGGGGAGCTGTTTTTT. Residues: CASSQALVLTGPLSNTGELFF.

This clone has a handful of counts. The rearrangement links TRBV18 to TRBJ1-4; tentative D call: TRBD1 (6 bases). CDR1 KGHSH and CDR2 LQKENI come from the germline V gene. This CDR3 has 14 residues. Trimming took off 5 bases at V and 8 bases at J, with 15 bases between the two ends. CDR3 bases: TGTGCCAGCTCATTTACAGGGTACTACGAAAAACTGTTTTTT. It codes for CASSFTGYYEKLFF.

J is TRBJ2-7 and V is TRBV27, with 8 bases aligning to TRBD1. Germline CDR1 and CDR2: MNHEY and SMNVEV (reference sequence). With 6 bases clipped from V and 3 bases from J, the junction kept 13 bases outside the gene matches. This CDR3 spans 16 amino acids. The CDR3 loop is CASSPSTGEKFYEQYF. CDR3 in DNA: TGTGCCAGCAGCCCCTCGACAGGGGAGAAGTTCTACGAGCAGTACTTC.

This clone was counted between two and nine times. The chain recombines TRBV6-5 with TRBJ2-7; possibly TRBD2 for D (6 bases). The V end lost 2 bases, the J end lost 6 bases, and 11 bases lay between the germline ends. The CDR3 contains 13 residues. In germline, CDR1 is MNHEY, CDR2 SVGAGI. The DNA of the CDR3 is TGTGCCAGCAGTTACAGGCTAGCGCGCGAGCAGTACTTC. The encoded protein is CASSYRLAREQYF.

The gene calls are TRBV9 and TRBJ1-3, with 7 bases matching TRBD1. CDR3 length: 15 residues. Per germline, CDR1 SGDLS and CDR2 YYNGEE. Unmatched junction bases numbered 2, after V lost 0 bases and J lost 2 bases. CDR3 coding DNA: TGTGCCAGCAGCGTAGAGGGGGCGCCTGGAAACACCATATATTTT. Its translation is CASSVEGAPGNTIYF.

V gene TRBV10-2 combines with J gene TRBJ2-3; D is possibly TRBD2 (6 bases). Germline V lookup: CDR1 WSHSY, CDR2 SAAADI. This CDR3 region has 14 residues. V was shortened by 4 bases and J by 4 bases, with 12 bases between the two germline ends. Here the CDR3 DNA reads TGCGCCAGCAGTGTAGGAGGGGACGCAGATACGCAGTATTTT. This translates into CASSVGGDADTQYF.

This clone appeared a single time. V is TRBV7-8 and J is TRBJ2-1; 7 nucleotides line up with TRBD1. With 5 bases clipped from V and 6 bases from J, the junction kept 4 bases outside the gene matches. This CDR3 has 13 residues. Per the germline V gene, CDR1 is SGHVS and CDR2 is FQNEAQ. The CDR3 DNA follows: TGTGCCAGCAGCGCACGACAGGGCAATGAGCAGTTCTTC. It codes for CASSARQGNEQFF.

A single count supports this clone. J is TRBJ2-1 and V is TRBV4-1, with TRBD1 matching over 9 bases. The germline CDR1 and CDR2 sequences are MGHRA and YSYEKL. The CDR3 consists of 18 residues. V lost 0 bases and J lost 2; bases outside the gene matches: 8. The CDR3 DNA is TGCGCCAGCAGCCAAGAGGGACTACAGGGGGCACCCTACAATGAGCAGTTCTTC. It encodes CASSQEGLQGAPYNEQFF.

The V gene is TRBV24-1, the J gene TRBJ2-7, with D hard to call. The V gene's germline CDR1 is KGHDR and CDR2 SFDVKD. The V end was cut by 2 bases, the J end by 5 bases, with 18 bases between. The CDR3 is made up of 16 amino acids. The CDR3 region has the DNA TGTGCCACCAGTGATTCCGGCCGAGGAATTTCCCACGAGCAGTACTTC. This translates into CATSDSGRGISHEQYF.

The chain has TRBV10-1 and TRBJ1-1; D not certain. The CDR3 runs to 13 residues. V was cut by 4 bases and J by 0 bases, with 6 bases left in between. From germline, CDR1 is WNHNN and CDR2 SYGVQD (reference sequence). The CDR3 here is CASSGGMNTEAFF. In DNA form, the CDR3 reads TGCGCCAGCAGTGGAGGGATGAACACTGAAGCTTTCTTT.

The chain is built from TRBV30 and TRBJ1-3, with a possible D match to TRBD1 (5 bases). V lost 4 bases to trimming and J lost 0 bases, with 13 bases between them. CDR1 is GTSNPN and CDR2 is SVGIG in the germline V gene (reference sequence). This CDR3 is built from 15 residues. The CDR3 DNA follows: TGTGCCTGGACTTTTACAGGTGGCTCTGGAAACACCATATATTTT. Encoded protein: CAWTFTGGSGNTIYF.

The V call is TRBV4-2, the J call TRBJ1-5; 7 nucleotides align to TRBD1. Germline V gives CDR1 LGHNA, CDR2 YNFKEQ. This CDR3 is 17 amino acids long. Losses at the gene ends were 0 bases for V and 6 bases for J; bases not matched to a gene: 11. The CDR3 DNA is TGTGCCAGCAGCCAAGATCGGGGCAACAGGGGAAGTCAGCCCCAGCATTTT. It codes for CASSQDRGNRGSQPQHF.

V is TRBV18 and J is TRBJ2-5; 8 bases match TRBD2. The ends lost 1 base at V and 5 bases at J; junction bases unmatched: 9. Germline V gene data show CDR1 as KGHSH and CDR2 as LQKENI. This CDR3 has 16 residues. Written as DNA, the CDR3 is TGTGCCAGCTCACCACGTCCAGCGGGAGCGGGGGAGACCCAGTACTTC. Translated, it gives CASSPRPAGAGETQYF.

The V gene is TRBV5-1, the J gene TRBJ2-2, with 10 bases fitting TRBD2. Germline CDR1 and CDR2: SGHRS and YFSETQ. The V gene end was trimmed by 7 bases and the J gene end by 1 base; junction bases not matched to a gene: 10. CDR3 length equals 17 residues. The CDR3 DNA reads as TGCGCCAGCCTTGGGGGGCTAGCGGGAGTGAACACCGGGGAGCTGTTTTTT. It codes for CASLGGLAGVNTGELFF.

V and J are TRBV1 and TRBJ1-3; the D segment call TRBD1 is taken from the table without a DNA check. TRBV1 is a pseudogene segment. The CDR3 consists of 21 residues. This CDR3 is CTSSQMGTDRGTFWSGNTIYF. DNA for the CDR3: TGCACCAGCAGCCAAATGGGGACGGACAGGGGGACCTTTTGGTCTGGAAACACCATATATTTT.

The rearrangement uses TRBV5-1 and TRBJ1-4, with D unclear. The V gene's germline CDR1 is SGHRS and CDR2 YFSETQ. Trimming removed 0 bases at V and 3 bases at J, with 12 bases between. The CDR3 runs 16 residues. The CDR3 protein is CASSLAPPEANEKLFF. The CDR3, as DNA: TGCGCCAGCAGCTTGGCTCCCCCGGAGGCTAATGAAAAACTGTTTTTT.

The chain has TRBV10-3 and TRBJ2-7, with 9 bases identical to TRBD1. CDR1 is ENHRY and CDR2 is SYGVKD in the germline V gene. The CDR3 loop spans 13 amino acids. The junction had 5 bases not matched to a gene; V was cut back by 6 bases and J by 5 bases. The DNA of the CDR3 is TGTGCCATCAGCAGGACAGGGGACGACGAGCAGTACTTC. This translates into CAISRTGDDEQYF.

This rearrangement joins TRBV5-1 to TRBJ2-1; 7 positions match TRBD2. The CDR3 is 15 amino acids. J was trimmed by 9 bases and V by 0 bases; bases with no gene match: 9. In germline, CDR1 is SGHRS, CDR2 YFSETQ. This chain's CDR3 is CASSLASGSVGEQFF. The DNA of the CDR3 is TGCGCCAGCAGCTTGGCTAGCGGATCCGTGGGTGAGCAGTTCTTC.

The chain joins TRBV29-1 to TRBJ2-7; the match to TRBD1 covers 11 bases. V lost 4 bases and J lost 3; bases outside the gene matches: 5. Germline V gives CDR1 SQVTM, CDR2 ANQGSEA. The CDR3 length is 14 residues. This CDR3 reads CSVAGGQGVYEQYF. CDR3 sequence (DNA): TGCAGCGTTGCGGGGGGACAGGGGGTCTACGAGCAGTACTTC.

V and J are TRBV3-1 (or the pseudogene TRBV3-2) and TRBJ1-2, with 7 bases matching TRBD1. V was pared by 2 bases and J by 4 bases, with 7 bases of the junction left unmatched. In germline, CDR1 is LGHDT, CDR2 YNNKEL (reference sequence). This CDR3 comprises 15 residues. The CDR3 DNA follows: TGTGCCAGCAGCCAAATCCGGGACAGCGGCTATGGCTACACCTTC. Translated: CASSQIRDSGYGYTF.

CDR3 loop: CASSLAVVTEAFF. As DNA, the CDR3 is TGCGCCAGCAGCTTGGCCGTAGTCACTGAAGCTTTCTTT. The chain has TRBV5-1 and TRBJ1-1; no firm D call. Germline V gene data show CDR1 as SGHRS and CDR2 as YFSETQ. Trimming pared 0 bases from V and 4 bases from J, leaving 7 bases between. The CDR3 totals 13 residues. Full variable domain (outside the CDR3, taken from reference TRBV5-1 and TRBJ1-1): KAGVTQTPRYLIKTRGQQVTLSCSPISGHRSVSWYQQTPGQGLQFLFEYFSETQRNKGNFPGRFSGRQFSNSRSEMNVSTLELGDSALYLCASSLAVVTEAFFGQGTRLTVV.

The rearrangement uses TRBV3-1 (or the pseudogene TRBV3-2) and TRBJ1-5, with 9 bases identical to TRBD1. The J segment lost 6 bases and the V segment lost 5 bases, leaving 8 bases of the junction unmatched. Germline CDR1 and CDR2: LGHDT and YNNKEL (reference sequence). The CDR3 is made up of 15 amino acids. The CDR3 is CASSWGQGEGQPQHF. In nucleotides, the CDR3 is TGTGCCAGCAGCTGGGGACAGGGCGAAGGTCAGCCCCAGCATTTT.

The chain carries TRBV11-2 and TRBJ2-6, with 8 bases that match TRBD1. Losses at the gene ends were 6 bases for V and 2 bases for J; bases not matched to a gene: 9. The germline V gene encodes CDR1 SGHAT and CDR2 FQNNGV. The CDR3 extends over 17 amino acids. CDR3 protein: CASRSQGAPTGANVLTF. CDR3 in DNA: TGTGCCAGCAGGAGTCAGGGGGCGCCCACTGGGGCCAACGTCCTGACTTTC.

The CDR3 bases are TGTGCCACCAGTGATAATACCGGGACTAGCGGGATGGGTGAGCAGTTCTTC. It translates to CATSDNTGTSGMGEQFF. The chain links TRBV24-1 to TRBJ2-1; 13 bases line up with TRBD2. Per germline, CDR1 KGHDR and CDR2 SFDVKD. After removal of 3 bases from V and 9 bases from J, the junction contained 10 bases not matched to a gene. The CDR3 contains 17 residues.

The chain is built from TRBV5-4 and TRBJ2-7; TRBD2 matches 12 bases. Germline V gives CDR1 SGHNT, CDR2 YYREEE (reference sequence). This CDR3 spans 15 amino acids. Trimming removed 4 bases from V and 2 bases from J; junction bases left unmatched: 4. The CDR3 reads CASSALAGGAYEQYF. The CDR3 DNA follows: TGTGCCAGCAGCGCTCTAGCGGGAGGGGCCTACGAGCAGTACTTC.